This T cell receptor (beta chain) was obtained from a study of blood T cell repertoires in COVID-19. Overall study: The origin of the acute and convalescent COVID-19 samples was the United States, Italy and Spain.

This CDR3 is 11 amino acids long. The germline V gene has CDR1 DFQATT and CDR2 SNEGSKA (reference sequence). The junction had 3 bases not matched to a gene; V was cut back by 1 base and J by 11 bases. Some clones are missing from TCRdb's copy, which holds only in-frame ones; the method was immunoSEQ multiplex PCR. The table lists around 260,000 clones, around nine tenths of them singletons. This TCR derives from a woman aged 40 to 50 who had recovered from COVID-19. The chain is built from TRBV20-1 and TRBJ1-1; 8 bases match TRBD1. The sample was peripheral blood. CDR3 coding DNA: TGCAGTGCTAGAGGAAACAGGGGGGCTTTCTTT. It specifies CSARGNRGAFF.